The 8 T cell receptor beta chains below were found in one sample sequenced in a study of PD-1 blockade in classical Hodgkin lymphoma. Time point denoted: cycle 4 day 1 (C4D1), after 5 to 7 weeks of nivolumab. Relapse after autologous stem cell transplantation occurred in every patient, and brentuximab vedotin exposure varied. Profiled with immunoSEQ multiplex PCR; TCRdb holds only in-frame clones, not every one. The table shows tens of thousands of clones, with almost 85% occurring only once. The input for sequencing was peripheral blood mononuclear cells (PBMCs), taken before the fourth cycle of nivolumab. Receptor source: a human donor with classical Hodgkin lymphoma.

This clone has a handful of counts. The chain combines TRBV6-6 with TRBJ2-7, with TRBD1 matching over 7 bases. The V gene's germline CDR1 is MNHNY and CDR2 SVGAGI (reference sequence). The CDR3 is 16 amino acids. Trimming removed 6 bases from V and 4 bases from J; junction bases left unmatched: 15. The CDR3 DNA is TGTGCCAGCAGCCAAGGCCCCCTGACAGGGCAATACGAGCAGTACTTC. This translates into CASSQGPLTGQYEQYF.

The chain uses TRBV28 and TRBJ1-1; 8 positions agree with TRBD1. The CDR3 totals 13 residues. V shed 5 bases and J 7 bases; nucleotides not matched to a gene: 6. The germline gives CDR1 MDHEN, CDR2 SYDVKM. CDR3 bases: TGTGCCAGCAGTCCCTGGACAGGGCTTGAAGCTTTCTTT. Its translation: CASSPWTGLEAFF.

Notes on this clone: This same CDR3 is encoded by further DNA sequences in the sample. This chain connects TRBV6-4 to TRBJ1-2; TRBD1 might be the D (5 bases). CDR3 length: 17 amino acids. Between the trimmed V and J ends, which lost 6 bases and 5 bases, there was a span of 25 bases. The germline CDR1 and CDR2 sequences are MRHNA and SNTAGT. The CDR3 region is CASSYTIHGQGAYGYTF. DNA of the CDR3: TGTGCCAGCAGCTACACAATCCATGGGCAGGGAGCGTATGGCTACACCTTC.

CDR3: CASSPSGRWGTEAFF. The CDR3 coding sequence is TGTGCCAGTAGTCCGTCCGGCCGATGGGGAACTGAAGCTTTCTTT. The chain carries TRBV19 and TRBJ1-1; D is unresolved. This CDR3 is built from 15 residues. Between the trimmed V and J ends, which lost 5 bases and 5 bases, there was a span of 18 bases. CDR1 LNHDA and CDR2 SQIVND come from the germline V gene (reference sequence).

The chain joins TRBV7-2 to TRBJ1-6; 9 bases map to TRBD1. From germline, CDR1 is SGHTA and CDR2 FQGNSA. This CDR3 is built from 15 residues. The ends lost 2 bases at V and 6 bases at J; junction bases unmatched: 2. CDR3 loop: CASSLWDRVNSPLHF. In DNA form, the CDR3 reads TGTGCCAGCAGCTTATGGGACAGGGTTAATTCACCCCTCCACTTT.

The V gene is TRBV14, the J gene TRBJ2-3, with D perhaps given as TRBD1 or TRBD2 (6 bases each). V lost 4 bases and J lost 3, with 14 bases in between. The germline V gene has CDR1 SGHDN and CDR2 FVKESK. The CDR3 sequence is 15 residues long. CDR3 in amino acids: CASSPQTGRTDTQYF. The DNA of the CDR3 is TGTGCCAGCAGCCCACAAACAGGGAGGACAGATACGCAGTATTTT.

The V gene is TRBV5-4, the J gene TRBJ1-4; 9 bases match TRBD1. Per the germline V gene, CDR1 is SGHNT and CDR2 is YYREEE (reference sequence). The CDR3 is 15 amino acids. J gave up 5 bases and V 4 bases, and 6 bases lay outside the gene matches. Here the CDR3 DNA reads TGTGCCAGCAGCCCGACGACAGGGGGGAATGAAAAACTGTTTTTT. Translated: CASSPTTGGNEKLFF.

The chain joins TRBV19 to TRBJ2-1; 8 nucleotides match TRBD1. The CDR3 extends over 15 amino acids. In germline, CDR1 is LNHDA, CDR2 SQIVND (reference sequence). The ends lost 6 bases at V and 2 bases at J; junction bases unmatched: 6. CDR3 sequence reads: CASSVGQGPYNEQFF. The DNA of the CDR3 is TGTGCCAGTAGCGTCGGACAGGGCCCCTACAATGAGCAGTTCTTC.